Below, 20 T cell receptor beta chains from the same sample are listed, as sequenced in a study of tumor and adjacent non-tumor tissue in lung cancer. The template was RNA from unsorted bulk tissue. More than 3 cm separated this lung sample from the edge of the tumor. A modified ARM-PCR protocol with three rounds of nested PCR amplified TCRbeta. TCRdb itself ran the multiplex PCR reads through MiXCR, one entry per CDR3 protein. The sample yields about 67,000 distinct CDR3 sequences, roughly three quarters seen once. Input material: distant non-tumor lung tissue. Receptors were obtained from a man between 60 and 75 years old with non-small cell lung cancer.

As to this clonotype: The junction shows a germline mismatch at one end, possibly a read error. The genes are TRBV29-1 and TRBJ1-4; possibly TRBD1 for D (6 bases). This CDR3 spans 12 amino acids. Germline lookup yields CDR1 SQVTM and CDR2 ANQGSEA. In DNA form, the CDR3 reads TGCAGCGTTGAAACCGGGGGCGACGATCTGTCTTTT. Translated, it gives CSVETGGDDLSF.

This clonotype came up many times. J is TRBJ2-7 and V is TRBV6-5, with 7 bases identical to TRBD1. The CDR3 totals 14 residues. The germline gives CDR1 MNHEY, CDR2 SVGAGI. Losses at the gene ends were 6 bases for V and 3 bases for J; bases not matched to a gene: 8. CDR3 nucleotides: TGTGCCAGCAGCGATAGACAGGGCCGCTACGAGCAGTACTTC. Translating gives CASSDRQGRYEQYF.

The chain couples TRBV5-5 to TRBJ1-2; perhaps TRBD1 as D (5 bases). Per the germline V gene, CDR1 is SGHKS and CDR2 is YYEKEE (reference sequence). V lost 0 bases, J lost 5 bases, and 17 bases lay in between. CDR3 size: 16 residues. CDR3 amino acids: CASSLERFRDGYGYTF. CDR3 DNA: TGTGCCAGCAGCTTGGAGCGGTTCAGGGATGGATATGGCTACACCTTC.

As regards this clonotype: One end of the junction fails to match germline, which may point to a read error. J is TRBJ1-5 and V is TRBV12-3 or TRBV12-4; D is ambiguous. CDR3 size: 15 residues. CDR3 sequence reads: CVSSPGSRNNQPQHF. CDR3 nucleotide sequence: TGTGTCAGCAGCCCCGGGTCCAGGAACAATCAGCCCCAGCATTTT.

V gene TRBV24-1 combines with J gene TRBJ1-5; D is uncertain. The J call could be wrong; TRBJ2-3 is a better fit for the DNA end. Per germline, CDR1 KGHDR and CDR2 SFDVKD. This CDR3 is 13 amino acids long. CDR3 in amino acids: CATPHDSNQPQYF. The CDR3 DNA is TGTGCCACCCCACATGATAGCAATCAGCCCCAGTATTTT.

A remark on this clonotype: The germline gene is not matched at one end of the junction; a read error may be the cause. The rearrangement uses TRBV6-1 and TRBJ2-1; D is perhaps TRBD2 (5 bases). The CDR3 has 18 amino acids. CDR1 and CDR2 (germline): MNHNS, SASEGT. Here the CDR3 DNA reads TGTGCCAGCGGTGAGTTAAAATGGACGGGGATATTCACGGGTGACCAGTTCTTC. It yields the protein CASGELKWTGIFTGDQFF.

To note about this clonotype: One end of the junction is discordant with germline, which a read error may explain. The chain joins TRBV11-1 to TRBJ2-2; no clear D gene. CDR3 size: 14 residues. Germline V lookup: CDR1 SGHAT, CDR2 FQDESV (reference sequence). The CDR3 sequence is CVSSYTSGKGELFF. The CDR3 nucleotides read TGTGTCAGCAGCTATACCAGTGGCAAAGGGGAGCTGTTTTTT.

As concerns this clonotype: The germline gene is not matched at one end of the junction; a read error may be the cause. This chain joins TRBV20-1 and TRBJ2-7, with 10 bases fitting TRBD2. This CDR3 is 15 amino acids long. CDR1 is DFQATT and CDR2 is SNEGSKA in the germline V gene (reference sequence). The CDR3 sequence is CSAHFRGLATYEQYF. CDR3 DNA sequence: TGCAGTGCTCACTTCCGGGGACTAGCGACTTACGAGCAGTATTTC.

This chain joins TRBV20-1 and TRBJ1-2; 7 bases match TRBD1. In germline, CDR1 is DFQATT, CDR2 SNEGSKA (reference sequence). The CDR3 is 13 residues long. V dropped 7 bases and J dropped 5; count of bases not matched to a gene: 10. CDR3 nucleotides: TGCAGTGTTAGGACAGGTTCGTCTTATGGCTACACCTTC. As protein: CSVRTGSSYGYTF.

Comment on this clonotype: The conserved final phenylalanine or tryptophan is absent from the CDR3, which likely points to a read error. CDR3 protein: CASSWLGQMNTGELFL. In nucleotides, the CDR3 is TGCGCCAGCAGCTGGCTGGGACAGATGAACACCGGGGAACTGTTTTTA. The gene calls are TRBV5-1 and TRBJ2-2; 7 bases fit TRBD1. The CDR3 sequence is 16 residues long. The germline gives CDR1 SGHRS, CDR2 YFSETQ.

In its sample, this clonotype was seen once. V usage is TRBV29-1 and J usage is TRBJ1-4; D gene uncertain. Germline V gene sequence: CDR1 SQVTM, CDR2 ANQGSEA. This CDR3 spans 12 amino acids. CDR3 residues: CGSMDLNEKLFF. The CDR3 coding sequence is TGCGGTTCAATGGACCTTAATGAAAAACTGTTTTTT.

This clonotype was picked up one time. The final CDR3 position lacks the conserved phenylalanine or tryptophan, pointing to a likely read error. The rearrangement joins TRBV28 to TRBJ2-7, with a weak D call TRBD1 (6 bases). V lost 8 bases and J lost 4, with 21 bases in between. The CDR3 length is 15 residues. The V gene's germline CDR1 is MDHEN and CDR2 SYDVKM. Here the CDR3 reads CASRGSGHGVYEQYI. CDR3 in DNA: TGTGCCAGCCGTGGTTCGGGACATGGGGTTTACGAGCAGTACATC.

V and J are TRBV15 and TRBJ2-3; no clear D gene. CDR1 and CDR2 (germline): LNHNV, YYDKDF (reference sequence). This CDR3 spans 13 amino acids. Trimming stripped 1 base from V and 2 bases from J, with 4 bases between. This CDR3 is CATSRGLTDTQYF. The CDR3 region has the DNA TGTGCCACCAGCAGAGGTCTCACAGATACGCAGTATTTT. The complete variable domain, with remaining parts taken from reference TRBV15 and TRBJ2-3, reads DAMVIQNPRYQVTQFGKPVTLSCSQTLNHNVMYWYQQKSSQAPKLLFHYYDKDFNNEADTPDNFQSRRPNTSFCFLDIRSPGLGDTAMYLCATSRGLTDTQYFGPGTRLTVL.

The sample holds many counts of this clonotype. V and J are TRBV4-1 and TRBJ2-2; weak D call: TRBD1 (6 bases). CDR1 and CDR2 (germline): MGHRA, YSYEKL. With 3 bases removed from V and 1 base from J, the gap between germline ends came to 9 bases. CDR3 size: 15 residues. The CDR3 region has the DNA TGCGCCAGCAGCCACACACAGGGGAACACCGGGGAGCTGTTTTTT. Protein sequence: CASSHTQGNTGELFF.

The chain joins TRBV7-8 to TRBJ2-3; TRBD2 agrees at 7 bases. Trimming took 4 bases from V and 6 from J; bases not matched to a gene: 10. The CDR3 sequence is 15 residues long. CDR1 is SGHVS, CDR2 FQNEAQ, per germline. This CDR3 reads CASSSTTGRPDTQYF. The CDR3 DNA reads TGTGCCAGCAGCTCAACTACCGGGAGGCCCGATACGCAGTATTTT.

Concerning this clonotype: An end of the junction differs from the germline gene, which may be a read error. This chain links TRBV4-2 with TRBJ1-5; 8 bases align to TRBD1. This CDR3 region has 15 residues. Germline CDR1 LGHNA, CDR2 YNFKEQ. Here the CDR3 reads CASNQTGTGKQPQHF. The CDR3 region has the DNA TGTGCTAGCAACCAGACTGGGACAGGCAAGCAGCCCCAGCATTTT.

This clonotype has just a few counts. It is likely a read error, because the conserved phenylalanine at the end of the CDR3 is missing. No DNA is shown, since the ends of the CDR3 on it are uncertain; the CDR3 is the one TCRdb lists. The J gene is TRBJ2-7, the V gene TRBV6-6; the table's D gene call, TRBD1, was not cross checked with the DNA. The CDR3 is 12 amino acids in total, end residues counted. In germline, CDR1 is MNHNY, CDR2 SVGAGI (reference sequence). The CDR3 protein is CASMEGGYERYS.

V gene TRBV6-5 combines with J gene TRBJ1-1; D remains unclear. The CDR3 extends over 15 amino acids. Germline V gene sequence: CDR1 MNHEY, CDR2 SVGAGI. V lost 4 bases and J 7 bases, leaving 19 bases between the germline ends. The CDR3 nucleotides read TGTGCCAGCAGTTGCGGCGGCCAGGTGTCCAATGAAGCTTTCTTT. Translating gives CASSCGGQVSNEAFF.

The J gene is TRBJ2-5, the V gene TRBV29-1; tentatively, D is TRBD2 (5 bases). The CDR3 runs to 13 residues. Germline V CDR1 and CDR2: SQVTM, ANQGSEA. The CDR3 DNA follows: TGCGGCATAGCGAACAGATACCAAGAGACCCAGTACTTC. The encoded protein is CGIANRYQETQYF.

This clonotype appeared many times. The chain recombines TRBV11-2 with TRBJ2-1, with TRBD2 matching 8 bases. With 5 bases clipped from V and 7 bases from J, the junction kept 16 bases outside the gene matches. This CDR3 has 17 amino acids. Germline V lookup: CDR1 SGHAT, CDR2 FQNNGV. For the CDR3, the DNA is TGTGCCAGCAGCCCTCAAGCGGGAGCCTCCCTAGGGAATGAGCAGTTCTTC. Translating it yields CASSPQAGASLGNEQFF.